The present TCR beta chain was sequenced within a study of radiation and T cells in renal cell carcinoma (dated by TCRdb to the early 2020s). Notes on the research overall: The samples were drawn from a clinical trial, where primary renal cell carcinomas were treated with 15 Gy of stereotactic body radiation therapy and then removed by nephrectomy 4 weeks afterward. Across all 50 or so samples, several million unique CDR3 nucleotide sequences, encoding 2,658,974 unique CDR3 amino acid sequences, were identified. A total of 53 samples underwent TCR beta sequencing, made up of about 25 tumors and about 27 peripheral blood samples. The paper as a whole reports these results and caveats: Because pretreatment tumor biopsies were not available, the study could not determine whether clonotypes were already present within the tumor at baseline. Changes in the blood repertoire were not tracked past 4 weeks after treatment. Top tumor clonotypes rose in blood from baseline to 2 weeks post-radiation, then contracted by 4 weeks, suggesting transient expansion of tumor-resident clones. Because the trial had a single-armed design, the trial could not examine how radiation dose or scheduling affected the TCR repertoire.

In the case of this clone: The specificity of this receptor is unknown. The input lacks base qualities; no much larger clone sits a single base away.

The time point label, as the study defines it: blood 2 weeks post-SBRT. Read against the paper, the sample's treatment or condition label means: 15 Gy SBRT to primary tumor, nephrectomy 4 weeks later. To follow tumor-enriched clonotypes, serial peripheral blood was collected from radiation-treated patients at baseline and at 2 weeks and 4 weeks after SBRT. Every patient had renal cell carcinoma of clear cell pathology. The QIAamp DNA Blood Mini Kit (Qiagen) was used to prepare genomic DNA for TCR sequencing. Only samples passing all quality control checks were included in the analyses. Following the manufacturer's recommendations, the immunoSEQ kit was used to generate TCR beta libraries from genomic DNA. For library preparation, a first multiplex PCR was performed with proprietary primers, followed by a second PCR in which unique barcodes were added, and bead cleanups were performed after each round. Each sample batch included a kit-provided positive control reaction and a negative control reaction. The final libraries underwent checking on an Agilent 4200 TapeStation D1000 ScreenTape, volumetric pooling, and quantification by qPCR. Sequencing was performed on an Illumina NextSeq500 using a MidOutput 150-cycle cartridge, with 156 Read1 cycles, 15 Index1 cycles, and the kit custom primers. The pooled library was loaded at approximately 1 pM with a roughly 22% PhiX control spike-in. In the original analysis: The vendor-processed data were analyzed in R, and a clonotype was defined as all T cells that share the same CDR3 nucleotide sequence. In the clone abundance analyses, frequencies were normalized to the 10,000 most abundant clones in each sample. Before analysis, public T cell clones were removed, and these numbered fewer than six per sample on average. Tumor-enriched clonotypes and baseline blood-enriched clonotypes were defined as those with an abundance difference of at least 32-fold between compartments. A beta-binomial differential abundance model was used to identify clonotypes that expanded or contracted between blood time points. Tumor-blood repertoire similarity was measured with the Baroni-Urbani and Buser coefficient, and groups were compared using two-tailed Wilcoxon tests in R. What TCRdb holds here is the immuneACCESS table cut down to in-frame rearrangements. Part of the clones is not present; checked against another copy, under half of the missing clones reflect an unresolved V gene, and the others are unexplained. That table supplies the V and J calls and clone size; D and trimming were determined from the DNA. This sample comprises 120,000 or so clones, about 81% of them detected only once. The leading ten clones occupy around 1.8% of the sample.

Here the sequenced sample was blood, taken from a patient whose treatment included radiotherapy and nephrectomy. The receptor was isolated from an older woman with renal cell carcinoma.

The CDR3 protein sequence reads: CASSLPGGGLSDTQYF. The nucleotides read TGTGCCAGCAGCTTACCCGGGGGGGGCCTTTCGGATACGCAGTATTTT. The chain couples TRBV7-9 to TRBJ2-3; 8 of the junction bases match TRBD2. The CDR3 starts with the cysteine, ends with the phenylalanine, and has 16 residues. The read is trimmed to its CDR3 DNA, 48 bases read in frame from base 1. As encoded in the germline V gene (reference sequence), CDR1 is SEHNR while CDR2 is FQNEAQ. V ends up 2 bases short and J 6 bases short, with an unmatched junction base count of 10.